This TCR beta chain came from a study of blood T cells in healthy people across ages. Drawing of peripheral blood yielded 7.5 to 10 milliliters from each donor. Primers used in a second PCR of roughly 7 to 11 cycles were a sample-barcoded 5' primer and a J-beta primer mix. TCRdb itself ran the 5' RACE reads through MiXCR, one entry per CDR3 protein. The repertoire holds around 1,600,000 distinct CDR3 sequences, less than 45% seen once, with around 4% in the top ten. This TCR derives from a woman aged 18-29 years in good health. Specimen: blood.

The CDR3 is CASSPVGTYGYEQYF. The CDR3, as DNA: TGCGCCAGCAGCCCAGTGGGGACATACGGCTACGAGCAGTACTTC. The genes are TRBV5-1 and TRBJ2-7; tentatively, D is TRBD1 (6 bases). V lost 4 bases to trimming and J lost 3 bases, with 17 bases between them. Looked up from germline, CDR1 is SGHRS and CDR2 is YFSETQ. The CDR3 sequence is 15 residues long. Variable domain in full (rest from reference TRBV5-1 and TRBJ2-7): KAGVTQTPRYLIKTRGQQVTLSCSPISGHRSVSWYQQTPGQGLQFLFEYFSETQRNKGNFPGRFSGRQFSNSRSEMNVSTLELGDSALYLCASSPVGTYGYEQYFGPGTRLTVT.